Ten or more counts support the clone carrying this T cell receptor beta chain. Antigen specificity is unknown. This sample is part of a study of blood T cells in healthy people across ages. Findings of the study overall: Estimates of diversity drawn from one million T cells were considered underestimates.

A sample-barcoded 5' primer and a J-beta primer mix were used in a second PCR of about 6 to 12 cycles. TCRdb called the 5' RACE reads again in MiXCR, with one record for every CDR3 protein. The sample has about 1.1 million distinct CDR3 sequences, around two fifths seen once. V trimming: 7 bases; J trimming: 7 bases; junction bases outside the gene matches: 14. In germline, CDR1 is MNHEY, CDR2 SMNVEV (reference sequence). CDR3 length: 16 amino acids. Sequenced sample: blood. This TCR came from a man aged 18 to 35 in good health. The gene calls are TRBV27 and TRBJ2-1; 9 bases align to TRBD1. CDR3: CASNRAGTGFLNEQFF. CDR3 nucleotide sequence: TGTGCCAGCAACCGAGCCGGGACAGGGTTTTTGAATGAGCAGTTCTTC.